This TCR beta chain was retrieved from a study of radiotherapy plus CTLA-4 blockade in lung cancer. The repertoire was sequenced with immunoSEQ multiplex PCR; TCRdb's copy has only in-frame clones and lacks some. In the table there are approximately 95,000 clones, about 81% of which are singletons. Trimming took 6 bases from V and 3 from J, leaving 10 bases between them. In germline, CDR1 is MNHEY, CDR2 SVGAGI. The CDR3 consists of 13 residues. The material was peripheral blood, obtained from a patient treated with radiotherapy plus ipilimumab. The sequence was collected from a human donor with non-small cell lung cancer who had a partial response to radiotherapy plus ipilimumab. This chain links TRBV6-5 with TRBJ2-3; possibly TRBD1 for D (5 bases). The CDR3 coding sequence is TGTGCCAGCAGCCCCCCAGGGACAGATACGCAGTATTTT. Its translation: CASSPPGTDTQYF.